A single sample gave rise to the 24 T cell receptor beta chains below, sequenced in a study of cytomegalovirus exposure and HLA in healthy donors. The PCR made use of 60 Vbeta and 13 Jbeta primers. TCRdb's table, derived via immunoSEQ multiplex PCR, lists solely in-frame clones and lacks some. The sample contains over 150,000 clones, less than 85% of which appear only once. The sequencing input was PBMCs. These receptors were obtained from a girl between 10 and 17 years old in good health and CMV-seropositive.

This clone has a handful of counts. This chain links TRBV30 with TRBJ2-7; D call uncertain. Deletions cut 2 bases from V and 6 bases from J, with 11 bases between. The CDR3 length is 12 residues. Germline V gives CDR1 GTSNPN, CDR2 SVGIG (reference sequence). The CDR3 reads CAWSPNLSEQYF. The DNA of the CDR3 is TGTGCCTGGAGTCCTAATCTATCCGAGCAGTACTTC.

This chain links TRBV7-2 with TRBJ1-1, with 7 bases fitting TRBD1. V trimming: 2 bases; J trimming: 1 base; junction bases outside the gene matches: 1. The germline gives CDR1 SGHTA, CDR2 FQGNSA. The CDR3 contains 14 residues. The CDR3 DNA is TGTGCCAGCAGCTTAACAGGGGCGAACACTGAAGCTTTCTTT. It specifies CASSLTGANTEAFF.

The V call is TRBV25-1, the J call TRBJ1-4; D is perhaps TRBD1 (5 bases). The CDR3 consists of 15 residues. The V gene's germline CDR1 is MGHDK and CDR2 SYGVNS. The ends were cut back, 3 bases at V and 7 bases at J, with 15 bases in the middle. For the CDR3, the DNA is TGTGCCAGCAGTGAGTACGGGGGGATCGGTGAAAAACTGTTTTTT. Translated, it gives CASSEYGGIGEKLFF. Together with reference TRBV25-1 and TRBJ1-4, the CDR3 gives the full variable domain: EADIYQTPRYLVIGTGKKITLECSQTMGHDKMYWYQQDPGMELHLIHYSYGVNSTEKGDLSSESTVSRIRTEHFPLTLESARPSHTSQYLCASSEYGGIGEKLFFGSGTQLSVL.

This clone was counted many times. V is TRBV4-2 and J is TRBJ2-1, with TRBD2 matching over 11 bases. The germline CDR1 and CDR2 sequences are LGHNA and YNFKEQ. This CDR3 region has 18 residues. The ends lost 3 bases at V and 4 bases at J; junction bases unmatched: 11. The CDR3 region has the DNA TGTGCCAGCAGCCAGGATACTAGCGGGGGCAGGGTTTACAATGAGCAGTTCTTC. It encodes CASSQDTSGGRVYNEQFF.

This sequence joins TRBV18 and TRBJ1-4, with TRBD1 matching 7 bases. The germline V gene encodes CDR1 KGHSH and CDR2 LQKENI. V gave up 3 bases and J gave up 6 bases; unmatched junction bases: 4. CDR3 length: 14 residues. The CDR3 bases are TGTGCCAGCTCACCGGACACAGGGGATGAAAAACTGTTTTTT. Translated: CASSPDTGDEKLFF.

V gene TRBV18 combines with J gene TRBJ2-3; 9 bases line up with TRBD1. The germline V gene encodes CDR1 KGHSH and CDR2 LQKENI. The CDR3 loop spans 14 amino acids. With V trimmed by 8 bases and J by 4 bases, 7 bases remained unmatched. This CDR3 is CASRGQGTADTQYF. DNA of the CDR3: TGTGCCAGCCGAGGACAGGGGACGGCAGATACGCAGTATTTT. Combining the CDR3 with reference TRBV18 and TRBJ2-3 gives the whole variable domain NAGVMQNPRHLVRRRGQEARLRCSPMKGHSHVYWYRQLPEEGLKFMVYLQKENIIDESGMPKERFSAEFPKEGPSILRIQQVVRGDSAAYFCASRGQGTADTQYFGPGTRLTVL.

CDR3 bases: TGTGCCAGCAGTTTATGGGGACAGGGTAATTCACCCCTCCACTTT. As protein: CASSLWGQGNSPLHF. This chain links TRBV27 with TRBJ1-6; TRBD1 agrees at 9 bases. V lost 1 base to trimming and J lost 6 bases; unmatched junction nucleotides: 1. CDR1 MNHEY and CDR2 SMNVEV come from the germline V gene (reference sequence). The CDR3 length is 15 residues.

This chain links TRBV18 with TRBJ1-6, with no clear D. The germline gives CDR1 KGHSH, CDR2 LQKENI. CDR3 length: 14 residues. V dropped 4 bases and J dropped 5 bases, with 9 bases sitting between them. The DNA of the CDR3 is TGTGCCAGCTCACTGGGAGGTGATAATTCACCCCTCCACTTT. Protein sequence: CASSLGGDNSPLHF.

The rearrangement joins TRBV4-3 to TRBJ2-3, with TRBD2 matching over 13 bases. CDR3 size: 21 residues. CDR1 is LGHNA, CDR2 YSLEER, per germline. The V and J ends lost 1 base and 1 base, in that order; junction bases with no gene match: 14. CDR3: CASSQGRRLAGGASGTDTQYF. The CDR3 DNA reads TGCGCCAGCAGCCAAGGAAGGCGACTAGCGGGGGGAGCCTCGGGCACAGATACGCAGTATTTT.

The chain is built from TRBV7-9 and TRBJ2-1; 13 bases agree with TRBD2. The length of the CDR3 is 17 residues. After removal of 5 bases from V and 7 bases from J, the junction contained 11 bases not matched to a gene. The V gene's germline CDR1 is SEHNR and CDR2 FQNEAQ (reference sequence). CDR3 sequence (DNA): TGTGCCAGCAGCCCAGGGGCGGGGGGACTAGCGGGGAATGAGCAGTTCTTC. Translating it yields CASSPGAGGLAGNEQFF.

The chain joins TRBV29-1 to TRBJ1-2, with TRBD1 matching 10 bases. CDR3 size: 13 residues. Germline-derived CDR1 and CDR2 are SQVTM and ANQGSEA. The ends lost 7 bases at V and 4 bases at J; junction bases unmatched: 6. The CDR3 loop is CSASGDRGYGYTF. CDR3 sequence (DNA): TGCAGCGCCTCTGGGGACAGGGGCTATGGCTACACCTTC.

This clone has a single count. The CDR3, as DNA: TGCGCCAGCAGCCAAGAAGCAGGGGTGAGCAATCAGCCCCAGCATTTT. Translation gives CASSQEAGVSNQPQHF. This rearrangement joins TRBV4-3 to TRBJ1-5; TRBD1 is a possible D gene (6 bases). Trimming took 0 bases from V and 1 from J, leaving 10 bases between them. This CDR3 is 16 amino acids long. Per the germline V gene, CDR1 is LGHNA and CDR2 is YSLEER.

This chain links TRBV28 with TRBJ2-7; tentatively, D is TRBD1 (5 bases). V lost 7 bases, J lost 1 base, and 17 bases lay in between. The CDR3 consists of 15 residues. CDR1 is MDHEN, CDR2 SYDVKM, per germline. The CDR3 region has the DNA TGTGCCAGCACTCCGAGTCTCGCAGGGTCCTACGAGCAGTACTTC. It encodes CASTPSLAGSYEQYF.

The rearrangement uses TRBV30 and TRBJ1-5; the match to TRBD1 covers 8 bases. V was clipped by 1 base and J by 4 bases; unmatched bases: 0. CDR3 length equals 13 residues. Germline CDR1 GTSNPN, CDR2 SVGIG (reference sequence). In DNA form, the CDR3 reads TGTGCCTGGAGTGGGACAGGGAATCAGCCCCAGCATTTT. Protein: CAWSGTGNQPQHF.

The V gene is TRBV5-4, the J gene TRBJ2-1, with 7 bases aligning to TRBD1. CDR3 length equals 13 residues. The germline CDR1 and CDR2 sequences are SGHNT and YYREEE (reference sequence). V shed 4 bases and J 6 bases; nucleotides not matched to a gene: 4. In DNA form, the CDR3 reads TGTGCCAGCAGCCTCGCAGGGGGCAATGAGCAGTTCTTC. Amino acid sequence: CASSLAGGNEQFF.

The chain has TRBV10-1 and TRBJ2-7, with 7 bases fitting TRBD1. The CDR3 totals 13 residues. Germline loops: CDR1 WNHNN, CDR2 SYGVQD (reference sequence). After removal of 6 bases from V and 0 bases from J, the junction contained 2 bases not matched to a gene. The CDR3 here is CASSRDSSYEQYF. The CDR3 nucleotides are TGCGCCAGCAGCCGGGACAGCTCCTACGAGCAGTACTTC.

The chain is built from TRBV9 and TRBJ2-5, with no clear D. Trimming took off 0 bases at V and 5 bases at J, with 8 bases between the two ends. Germline lookup yields CDR1 SGDLS and CDR2 YYNGEE. This CDR3 is 13 amino acids long. The CDR3 region is CASSVDSRETQYF. As DNA, the CDR3 is TGTGCCAGCAGCGTAGACTCACGGGAGACCCAGTACTTC.

This chain connects TRBV27 to TRBJ2-1, with 7 bases matching TRBD1. The length of the CDR3 is 13 residues. The ends lost 6 bases at V and 9 bases at J; junction bases unmatched: 8. The germline CDR1 and CDR2 sequences are MNHEY and SMNVEV (reference sequence). The CDR3: CASSPYRGSEQFF. In nucleotides, the CDR3 is TGTGCCAGCAGCCCGTACAGGGGCAGTGAGCAGTTCTTC.

A single count supports this clone. This chain connects TRBV6-6 to TRBJ2-2; TRBD1 is a possible D gene (5 bases). Germline V gene lookup returns CDR1 MNHNY and CDR2 SVGAGI (reference sequence). V shed 2 bases and J shed 7 bases, with 14 bases lying between them. This CDR3 contains 15 residues. CDR3 in DNA: TGTGCCAGCAGTTACCGTCAGGGCTTGAGCGGGGAGCTGTTTTTT. It translates to CASSYRQGLSGELFF.

The rearrangement links TRBV19 to TRBJ1-5; maybe TRBD1 (5 bases). The CDR3 spans 16 residues. V was pared by 6 bases and J by 1 base, with 16 bases between. The germline CDR1 and CDR2 sequences are LNHDA and SQIVND (reference sequence). The CDR3 loop is CASSSRQGLSNQPQHF. DNA of the CDR3: TGTGCCAGTAGCAGCCGTCAGGGACTGAGCAATCAGCCCCAGCATTTT.

CDR3 residues: CASSVGPRSEDEQFF. The CDR3 coding sequence is TGTGCCAGCAGCGTAGGCCCGCGGAGTGAAGATGAGCAGTTCTTC. This chain connects TRBV9 to TRBJ2-1, with D uncertain. The CDR3 spans 15 residues. Between the trimmed V and J ends, which lost 0 bases and 8 bases, there was a span of 15 bases. Germline V gene lookup returns CDR1 SGDLS and CDR2 YYNGEE.

The chain joins TRBV6-5 to TRBJ1-5; D possibly corresponds to TRBD1 (6 bases). V dropped 6 bases and J dropped 2 bases, with 8 bases sitting between them. The CDR3 runs to 13 residues. CDR1 MNHEY and CDR2 SVGAGI come from the germline V gene. The CDR3 region is CASRRQGNQPQHF. CDR3 nucleotide sequence: TGTGCCAGCAGAAGACAGGGCAATCAGCCCCAGCATTTT.

The J gene is TRBJ1-6, the V gene TRBV11-2, with a weak D call TRBD1 (6 bases). Trimming removed 4 bases from V and 5 bases from J, with 6 bases in between. Germline CDR1 SGHAT, CDR2 FQNNGV. This CDR3 comprises 13 residues. The CDR3 region has the DNA TGTGCCAGCAGCTACAGGGATAATTCACCCCTCCACTTT. Translation: CASSYRDNSPLHF. Supplemented by reference TRBV11-2 and TRBJ1-6, the full variable domain reads EAGVAQSPRYKIIEKRQSVAFWCNPISGHATLYWYQQILGQGPKLLIQFQNNGVVDDSQLPKDRFSAERLKGVDSTLKIQPAKLEDSAVYLCASSYRDNSPLHFGNGTRLTVT.

The V gene is TRBV5-1, the J gene TRBJ2-7; tentatively, D is TRBD1 (6 bases). V was shortened by 4 bases and J by 2 bases, with 16 bases between the two germline ends. Germline-derived CDR1 and CDR2 are SGHRS and YFSETQ. There are 15 residues in the CDR3. The CDR3 DNA sequence: TGCGCCAGCAGCACGGACAGAGTTATAACCTACGAGCAGTACTTC. Its translation: CASSTDRVITYEQYF. Full variable domain (remainder filled in from reference TRBV5-1 and TRBJ2-7): KAGVTQTPRYLIKTRGQQVTLSCSPISGHRSVSWYQQTPGQGLQFLFEYFSETQRNKGNFPGRFSGRQFSNSRSEMNVSTLELGDSALYLCASSTDRVITYEQYFGPGTRLTVT.